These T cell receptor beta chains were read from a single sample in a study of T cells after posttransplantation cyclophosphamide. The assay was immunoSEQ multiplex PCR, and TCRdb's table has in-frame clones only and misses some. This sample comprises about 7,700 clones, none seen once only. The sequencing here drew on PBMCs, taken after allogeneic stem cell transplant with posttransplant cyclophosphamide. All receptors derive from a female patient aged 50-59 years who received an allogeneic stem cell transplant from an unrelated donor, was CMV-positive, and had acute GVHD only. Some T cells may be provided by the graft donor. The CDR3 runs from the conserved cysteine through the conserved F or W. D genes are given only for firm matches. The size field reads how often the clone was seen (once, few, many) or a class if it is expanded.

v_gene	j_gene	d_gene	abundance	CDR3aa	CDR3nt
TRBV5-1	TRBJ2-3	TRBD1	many	CASSPRGPDTQYF	TGCGCCAGCAGCCCCAGGGGGCCAGATACGCAGTATTTT
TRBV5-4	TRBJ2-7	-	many	CASSLLSSYEQYF	TGTGCCAGCAGCTTGCTTAGCTCCTACGAGCAGTACTTC
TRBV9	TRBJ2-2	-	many	CASSVEGGVTGELFF	TGTGCCAGCAGCGTAGAAGGCGGTGTCACCGGGGAGCTGTTTTTT
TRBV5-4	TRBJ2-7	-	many	CASSPGPTLREQYF	TGTGCCAGCAGCCCTGGCCCGACTCTCCGCGAGCAGTACTTC
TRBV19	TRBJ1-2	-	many	CASSIDNRVGDGYTF	TGTGCCAGTAGTATAGACAACAGGGTAGGCGATGGCTACACCTTC
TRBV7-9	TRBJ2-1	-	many	CASSLAGRRNSYNEQFF	TGTGCCAGCAGCTTAGCGGGGCGACGGAACTCCTACAATGAGCAGTTCTTC
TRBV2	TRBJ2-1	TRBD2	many	CASTARGGTWNEQFF	TGTGCCAGCACCGCCCGGGGGGGAACGTGGAATGAGCAGTTCTTC
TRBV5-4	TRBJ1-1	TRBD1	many	CASSFDRGSEAFF	TGTGCCAGCAGCTTTGACAGGGGTAGTGAAGCTTTCTTT
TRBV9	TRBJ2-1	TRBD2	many	CASSVEGLAGVGQFF	TGTGCCAGCAGCGTAGAGGGACTAGCGGGGGTAGGGCAGTTCTTC
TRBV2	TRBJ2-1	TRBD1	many	CASSVIQGFDNEQFF	TGTGCCAGCAGTGTTATACAGGGGTTTGACAATGAGCAGTTCTTC
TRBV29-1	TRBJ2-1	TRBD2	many	CSVEEYSGSLSSYNEQFF	TGCAGCGTTGAAGAGTACAGCGGGAGCCTAAGCTCCTACAATGAGCAGTTCTTC
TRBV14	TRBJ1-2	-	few	CASSQDRWFGYTF	TGTGCCAGCAGCCAAGACAGGTGGTTTGGCTACACCTTC
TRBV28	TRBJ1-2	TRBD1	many	CASRRDSNNYGYTF	TGTGCCAGCAGGCGGGACAGCAATAACTATGGCTACACCTTC
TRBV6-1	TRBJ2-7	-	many	CASSGNMGRSYEQYF	TGTGCCAGCAGTGGAAACATGGGCCGATCCTACGAGCAGTACTTC
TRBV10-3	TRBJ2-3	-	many	CAISEWQGSDTQYF	TGTGCCATCAGTGAGTGGCAGGGATCGGATACGCAGTATTTT
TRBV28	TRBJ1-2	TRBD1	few	CASSPGGSYGYTF	TGTGCCAGCAGCCCAGGGGGCAGCTATGGCTACACCTTC
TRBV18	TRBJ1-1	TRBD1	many	CASSPGQGETEAFF	TGTGCCAGCTCTCCGGGACAGGGGGAGACTGAAGCTTTCTTT
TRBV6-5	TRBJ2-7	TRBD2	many	CASSYSGGRANYEQYF	TGTGCCAGCAGTTACTCAGGCGGGAGGGCCAATTACGAGCAGTACTTC
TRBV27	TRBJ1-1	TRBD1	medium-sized	CASSSYRGPLNTEAFF	TGTGCCAGCAGTTCCTACAGGGGGCCGCTGAACACTGAAGCTTTCTTT
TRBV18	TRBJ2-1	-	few	CASSLSGRNEQFF	TGTGCCAGCTCACTGTCGGGTCGCAATGAGCAGTTCTTC
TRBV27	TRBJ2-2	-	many	CASSFYSTGELFF	TGTGCCAGCAGTTTTTACAGCACCGGGGAGCTGTTTTTT
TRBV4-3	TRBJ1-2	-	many	CASSHRSYADMGYTF	TGCGCCAGCAGCCATCGGTCATACGCTGATATGGGCTACACCTTC
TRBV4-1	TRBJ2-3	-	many	CASSQDDRATDTQYF	TGCGCCAGCAGCCAAGACGACAGAGCCACAGATACGCAGTATTTT
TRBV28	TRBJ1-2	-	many	CASHRWGPRIGYTF	TGTGCCAGCCATCGATGGGGGCCGAGGATTGGCTACACCTTC
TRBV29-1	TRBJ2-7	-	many	CSVEDPQAPAYEQYF	TGCAGCGTTGAAGATCCGCAGGCCCCAGCCTACGAGCAGTACTTC
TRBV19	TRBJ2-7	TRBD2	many	CASSRSGNHLQDEQYF	TGTGCCAGTAGTCGTAGCGGGAACCATCTCCAGGACGAGCAGTACTTC
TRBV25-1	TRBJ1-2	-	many	CASATGSGFYGYTF	TGTGCCAGCGCCACAGGTAGTGGCTTTTATGGCTACACCTTC
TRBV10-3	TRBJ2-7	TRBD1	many	CASTSPGTGPEQYF	TGTGCCAGTACATCCCCTGGGACAGGGCCCGAGCAGTACTTC